A selection of T cell receptor beta chains follows, all from one sample in a study of human T cells and chemical hapten exposure. From the reads, TCRdb called clonotypes with MiXCR, one entry per CDR3 protein. The sample lists around 120,000 distinct CDR3 sequences; less than 10% were seen once. Source material: whole blood. The source is a human donor in good health. Some clones in this sample may be carry-over from other donors' samples. Each CDR3 is given with its conserved first and last residue. The order of the fields is CDR3 length, clone size, J gene, V gene, D gene, CDR3 protein, CDR3 DNA. The D gene is left open where the match is weak. The size field is filled for only some rows; it gives once, few, many or a size class.

18 | many | TRBJ2-3 | TRBV13 | TRBD1 | CASSLAGTGKSSTDTQYF | TGTGCCAGCAGCTTAGCCGGGACAGGGAAATCCAGCACAGATACGCAGTATTTT
17 | few | TRBJ1-6 | TRBV7-8 | . | CASSLRTDGDLSSPLHF | TGTGCCAGCAGCTTAAGGACAGACGGGGACCTCTCTTCACCCCTCCACTTT
18 | many | TRBJ1-2 | TRBV6-2/TRBV6-3 | TRBD1 | CASSYSRTGLSSSNGYTF | TGTGCCAGCAGTTACTCGCGGACAGGCCTGTCTTCATCCAATGGCTACACCTTC
15 | few | TRBJ2-3 | TRBV10-3 | . | CAIRSSQGVTDTQYF | TGTGCCATCAGATCCTCGCAGGGAGTCACAGATACGCAGTATTTT
13 | many | TRBJ1-1 | TRBV7-3 | . | CASSHDLNTEAFF | TGTGCCAGCAGCCACGACCTTAACACTGAAGCTTTCTTT
11 | many | TRBJ1-1 | TRBV28 | . | CASSAVGEAFF | TGTGCCAGCAGTGCCGTGGGTGAAGCTTTCTTT
16 | many | TRBJ1-6 | TRBV20-1 | . | CSARNGSPLNNSPLHF | TGCAGTGCTAGGAACGGGTCTCCCCTGAATAATTCACCCCTCCACTTT
14 | few | TRBJ1-2 | TRBV5-4 | TRBD1 | CASSLGQGARGYTF | TGTGCCAGCAGCTTGGGACAGGGGGCAAGAGGCTACACCTTC
15 | few | TRBJ2-5 | TRBV18 | . | CASSPQTSFQETQYF | TGTGCCAGCTCACCACAGACTAGTTTTCAAGAGACCCAGTACTTC
11 | . | TRBJ2-3 | TRBV20-1 | . | CSARPTDTQYF | TGCAGTGCTCGCCCCACGGATACGCAGTATTTT
15 | few | TRBJ2-1 | TRBV5-4 | . | CASSLDLAGYNEQFF | TGTGCCAGCAGCTTGGACCTAGCTGGGTACAATGAGCAGTTCTTC
14 | few | TRBJ1-4 | TRBV3-1 | . | CASSQDHSSEKLFF | TGTGCCAGCAGCCAAGATCACTCGTCTGAAAAACTGTTTTTT
19 | few | TRBJ2-1 | TRBV7-8 | TRBD2 | CASSGQTSGAIRSYNEQFF | TGTGCCAGCAGCGGGCAGACTAGCGGGGCCATACGCTCCTACAATGAGCAGTTCTTC
15 | few | TRBJ1-5 | TRBV9 | . | CASSVGGKGNQPQHF | TGTGCCAGCAGCGTAGGGGGAAAGGGCAATCAGCCCCAGCATTTT
16 | . | TRBJ2-1 | TRBV14 | TRBD2 | CASSPGQLAGTNEQFF | TGTGCCAGCAGCCCGGGGCAACTAGCGGGAACCAATGAGCAGTTCTTC
14 | . | TRBJ2-2 | TRBV6-6 | TRBD1 | CASSTRTGKGELFF | TGTGCCAGCAGTACTAGGACAGGGAAAGGGGAGCTGTTTTTT
11 | . | TRBJ2-7 | TRBV29-1 | . | CSVEDAYEQYF | TGCAGCGTGGAGGATGCCTACGAGCAGTACTTC
16 | few | TRBJ2-2 | TRBV6-5 | TRBD1 | CASNLGQGVGTGELFF | TGTGCCAGCAACCTAGGACAGGGAGTTGGCACCGGGGAGCTGTTTTTT
19 | few | TRBJ2-3 | TRBV12-3/TRBV12-4 | TRBD2 | CASSWTFSGSGGSTDTQYF | TGTGCCAGCAGTTGGACATTCAGCGGGAGCGGGGGAAGCACAGATACGCAGTATTTT
15 | few | TRBJ1-1 | TRBV20-1 | . | CSARESQGLNTEAFF | TGCAGTGCTAGAGAGTCCCAGGGCCTGAACACTGAAGCTTTCTTT
12 | many | TRBJ1-5 | TRBV20-1 | . | CSATGRDQPQHF | TGCAGTGCTACGGGAAGGGATCAGCCCCAGCATTTT
14 | many | TRBJ1-1 | TRBV5-6 | . | CASSLVSGNTEAFF | TGTGCCAGCAGCCTGGTGTCGGGCAACACTGAAGCTTTCTTT
17 | . | TRBJ2-2 | TRBV20-1 | TRBD2 | CSASRVREGGYTGELFF | TGCAGTGCTAGCCGTGTGAGGGAGGGAGGGTACACCGGGGAGCTGTTTTTT